These 14 T cell receptor beta chains were sequenced from one sample in a study of cytomegalovirus exposure and HLA in healthy donors. PCR was performed using 60 Vbeta and 13 Jbeta primers. Profiling relied on immunoSEQ multiplex PCR, and the TCRdb table lists in-frame clones only, not all of them. The sample holds about 150,000 clones; roughly 82% are singletons and the top ten take around 7%. Sequenced material: PBMCs. All receptors derive from a woman between 50 and 59 years old in good health and CMV-seropositive.

V and J are TRBV5-6 and TRBJ1-5; D is undetermined. V was cut by 4 bases and J by 0 bases, with 5 bases left in between. This CDR3 comprises 13 residues. Per germline, CDR1 SGHDT and CDR2 YYEEEE. The CDR3 spells CASSTYSNQPQHF. The CDR3 DNA is TGTGCCAGCAGCACCTATAGCAATCAGCCCCAGCATTTT. The entire variable domain, with the rest obtained from reference TRBV5-6 and TRBJ1-5, is as follows: DAGVTQSPTHLIKTRGQQVTLRCSPKSGHDTVSWYQQALGQGPQFIFQYYEEEERQRGNFPDRFSGHQFPNYSSELNVNALLLGDSALYLCASSTYSNQPQHFGDGTRLSIL.

This chain uses TRBV2 with TRBJ1-2; tentative D call: TRBD1 (6 bases). Trimming shortened V by 6 bases and J by 4 bases, and 18 bases separated the two germline ends. This CDR3 comprises 15 residues. Looked up from germline, CDR1 is SNHLY and CDR2 is FYNNEI. CDR3 sequence (DNA): TGTGCCAGCAGCGTGGACAGAGGAATTGCCTATGGCTACACCTTC. Translating it yields CASSVDRGIAYGYTF.

The sample holds a few counts of this clone. The chain recombines TRBV6-1 with TRBJ1-6; D unclear. The length of the CDR3 is 15 residues. In germline, CDR1 is MNHNS, CDR2 SASEGT. V was shortened by 1 base and J by 7 bases, with 11 bases between the two germline ends. CDR3 DNA: TGTGCCAGCAGTGAAGGGTCGCGAGGGAATTCACCCCTCCACTTT. Translation: CASSEGSRGNSPLHF.

CDR3 protein: CASSLEAGGYGYTF. CDR3 sequence (DNA): TGCGCCAGCAGCTTGGAGGCAGGAGGCTATGGCTACACCTTC. This chain links TRBV5-1 with TRBJ1-2; no reliable D call. Trimming shortened V by 0 bases and J by 4 bases, and 10 bases separated the two germline ends. Germline assignment: CDR1 SGHRS and CDR2 YFSETQ. There are 14 residues in the CDR3.

This clone was observed once. The rearrangement uses TRBV13 and TRBJ2-7; TRBD1 aligns across 12 bases. With V trimmed by 5 bases and J by 6 bases, 5 bases remained unmatched. CDR3 length: 14 residues. Germline CDR1 is PRHDT and CDR2 is FYEKMQ (reference sequence). The CDR3 protein is CASSTGQGAVEQYF. The CDR3 coding sequence is TGTGCCAGCAGCACGGGACAGGGGGCCGTCGAGCAGTACTTC.

Of note for this clone: Other DNA sequences in the same sample also yield this CDR3. The chain combines TRBV4-3 with TRBJ2-4; 10 bases map to TRBD1. Germline values: CDR1 LGHNA, CDR2 YSLEER. Trimming at V came to 3 bases and at J to 2 bases, leaving 7 bases not matched to a gene. The CDR3 has 17 amino acids. The CDR3 sequence: CASSHQTGGMTKNIQYF. DNA for the CDR3: TGCGCCAGCAGCCATCAGACAGGGGGCATGACCAAAAACATTCAGTACTTC.

The chain couples TRBV18 to TRBJ2-7; perhaps TRBD1 as D (6 bases). V gave up 2 bases and J gave up 6 bases, with 14 bases separating them. CDR3 length equals 14 residues. The germline V gene has CDR1 KGHSH and CDR2 LQKENI. This CDR3 is CASSPYQGLAEQYF. Here the CDR3 DNA reads TGTGCCAGCTCACCATATCAGGGGCTGGCCGAGCAGTACTTC.

This chain connects TRBV10-3 to TRBJ1-2, with D perhaps matching TRBD1 (5 bases). CDR1 and CDR2 (germline): ENHRY, SYGVKD. The CDR3 runs 14 residues. V lost 10 bases and J lost 2, with 17 bases in between. DNA of the CDR3: TGTGCCACCTCCACCGGGGGGGGGAACTATGGCTACACCTTC. Its protein is CATSTGGGNYGYTF.

The rearrangement joins TRBV6-1 to TRBJ2-7; 8 nucleotides match TRBD1. This CDR3 has 13 residues. Per germline, CDR1 MNHNS and CDR2 SASEGT. V shed 8 bases, J shed 3 bases, and the junction held 6 bases outside the gene matches. CDR3 region: CASVGDRSYEQYF. The DNA for the CDR3 is TGTGCCAGCGTGGGGGACAGGAGCTACGAGCAGTACTTC.

The CDR3 bases are TGTGCCACGTCCCGGGGGACCCGCGATACGCAGTATTTT. Amino acid sequence: CATSRGTRDTQYF. This chain connects TRBV9 to TRBJ2-3; maybe TRBD2 (6 bases). CDR3 size: 13 residues. Trimming cost V 9 bases and J 6 bases, with 17 bases left between them. Germline-derived CDR1 and CDR2 are SGDLS and YYNGEE.

The rearrangement joins TRBV6-1 to TRBJ2-1; 8 bases align to TRBD2. This CDR3 spans 12 amino acids. Germline CDR1 reads MNHNS; CDR2 reads SASEGT. With 2 bases clipped from V and 9 bases from J, the junction kept 0 bases outside the gene matches. CDR3 amino acids: CASSELAGEQFF. DNA for the CDR3: TGTGCCAGCAGTGAACTAGCGGGTGAGCAGTTCTTC.

About this clone: Mismatch with germline at one junction end may stem from a read error. The chain uses TRBV7-9 and TRBJ2-2; D possibly corresponds to TRBD1 (5 bases). The CDR3 totals 15 residues. CDR1 is SEHNR and CDR2 is FQNEAQ in the germline V gene (reference sequence). The CDR3: CSSSLEPRVTGELFF. The CDR3, as DNA: TGTTCCAGCAGCTTAGAACCCAGGGTCACCGGGGAGCTGTTTTTT.

The chain has TRBV14 and TRBJ2-1, with TRBD1 as a possible D gene (5 bases). Trimming left V 1 base short and J 6 bases short, with 13 bases between. The length of the CDR3 is 15 residues. CDR1 and CDR2 (germline): SGHDN, FVKESK. The CDR3 loop is CASSQAAGLGNEQFF. In DNA form, the CDR3 reads TGTGCCAGCAGCCAAGCGGCAGGGTTAGGCAATGAGCAGTTCTTC.

This chain links TRBV29-1 with TRBJ1-2; D is unclear. This CDR3 has 13 amino acids. V was cut by 6 bases and J by 3 bases, with 14 bases left in between. The V gene's germline CDR1 is SQVTM and CDR2 ANQGSEA. CDR3 DNA: TGCAGCGTCCCGTCGAGGGAGGACTATGGCTACACCTTC. This encodes CSVPSREDYGYTF.